This T cell receptor (beta chain) was recorded in a study of blood T cell repertoires in COVID-19. Study at large: Spain, Italy and the United States supplied samples that represented acute and convalescent COVID-19. The cDNA or gDNA used as material had been derived from T cells, B-cell-depleted T cells, or PBMCs.

This clone was detected once. Additional DNA sequences in this sample encode the identical CDR3. Germline CDR1 and CDR2: SGHRS and YFSETQ. The V segment lost 3 bases and the J segment 9 bases; nucleotides outside the gene matches: 4. CDR3 length: 14 amino acids. Sequenced by immunoSEQ multiplex PCR; TCRdb stores in-frame clones only, minus some. The sample has roughly 200,000 clones, 87% seen once. The source of this sequence is a woman aged 18-29 years who had recovered from COVID-19. This chain links TRBV5-1 with TRBJ1-6, with 9 bases identical to TRBD1. The sequencing input was peripheral blood. CDR3 sequence (DNA): TGCGCCAGCAGCTGGGGACAGGGCGGTTCACCCCTCCACTTT. It translates to CASSWGQGGSPLHF.